These T cell receptor beta chains were read from a single sample in a study of Graves' ophthalmopathy and Graves' hyperthyroidism. One entry per CDR3 protein results from TCRdb running MiXCR on the multiplex PCR reads. The sample holds about 370,000 distinct CDR3 sequences, 17% seen once. Sequences were obtained from peripheral blood. The receptor source for this set is an adult woman with stable Graves' hyperthyroidism. Both conserved end residues are part of each CDR3. Fields, in order: clone size, J gene, V gene, D gene, CDR3 DNA, CDR3 protein. The D gene is left open where the match is weak. Where a row states a size, it is once, few, many or the class of an expanded clone; other rows omit it.

abundance: many; j_gene: TRBJ2-7; v_gene: TRBV20-1; d_gene: TRBD1; CDR3nt: TGCAGTGCACCGATACAGGGGCGTAGCTCCTACGAGCAGTACTTC; CDR3aa: CSAPIQGRSSYEQYF
abundance: -; j_gene: TRBJ2-7; v_gene: TRBV20-1; d_gene: -; CDR3nt: TGCAGTGCTAGAGGTTATCCGGCACTATTCCGCGATCAGTACTTC; CDR3aa: CSARGYPALFRDQYF
abundance: many; j_gene: TRBJ2-7; v_gene: TRBV25-1; d_gene: TRBD1; CDR3nt: TGTGCCAGCAGTGACACGACAGGGGGTCTCTACGAGCAGTACTTC; CDR3aa: CASSDTTGGLYEQYF
abundance: few; j_gene: TRBJ1-6; v_gene: TRBV5-1; d_gene: -; CDR3nt: TGCGCCAGCAGCTTGGGACAGGCAAATTCACCCCTCCACTTT; CDR3aa: CASSLGQANSPLHF
abundance: many; j_gene: TRBJ2-2; v_gene: TRBV13; d_gene: -; CDR3nt: TGTGCCAGCAGATATAAAATGGCCGGGTACACCGGGGAGCTGTTTTTT; CDR3aa: CASRYKMAGYTGELFF
abundance: many; j_gene: TRBJ2-7; v_gene: TRBV28; d_gene: TRBD2; CDR3nt: TGTGCCAGCACTAGTAGCGGGGGGGTTTACGAGCAGTACTTC; CDR3aa: CASTSSGGVYEQYF
abundance: many; j_gene: TRBJ2-7; v_gene: TRBV12-5; d_gene: TRBD2; CDR3nt: TGTGCTAGTGGTTTGTTAATAGCGGGAGACGAGCAGTACTTC; CDR3aa: CASGLLIAGDEQYF
abundance: many; j_gene: TRBJ1-6; v_gene: TRBV12-3/TRBV12-4; d_gene: TRBD1; CDR3nt: TGTGCCAGCAGTTACAGGGGTAATTCACCCCTCCACTTT; CDR3aa: CASSYRGNSPLHF
abundance: -; j_gene: TRBJ1-6; v_gene: TRBV28; d_gene: -; CDR3nt: TGTGCCAGCAGCCAACCTATCTTTTCACCCCTCCACTTT; CDR3aa: CASSQPIFSPLHF
abundance: many; j_gene: TRBJ1-1; v_gene: TRBV4-2; d_gene: -; CDR3nt: TGTGCCAGCAGCCAAGAAGGTTCGGTGACCAAGGTCACTGAAGCTTTCTTT; CDR3aa: CASSQEGSVTKVTEAFF
abundance: many; j_gene: TRBJ2-7; v_gene: TRBV12-5; d_gene: TRBD2; CDR3nt: TGTGCTAGTGGTTTGCTTAAAGCGGGGTCCTACGAGCAGTACTTC; CDR3aa: CASGLLKAGSYEQYF
abundance: -; j_gene: TRBJ2-7; v_gene: TRBV11-3; d_gene: TRBD1; CDR3nt: TGTGCCAGCAGCTTGGACAGGGGGAAGAGCGAGCAGTACTTC; CDR3aa: CASSLDRGKSEQYF
abundance: -; j_gene: TRBJ2-5; v_gene: TRBV6-1; d_gene: -; CDR3nt: TGTGCCAGCAGTGGGGTCTCCGGGACCCAGTACTTC; CDR3aa: CASSGVSGTQYF
abundance: many; j_gene: TRBJ2-7; v_gene: TRBV6-2/TRBV6-3; d_gene: -; CDR3nt: TGTGCCAGCAAAAAATTGGTGGGGACGCTTGACTCCGAGCAGTACTTC; CDR3aa: CASKKLVGTLDSEQYF
abundance: many; j_gene: TRBJ1-1; v_gene: TRBV30; d_gene: -; CDR3nt: TGTGCCTGGGAACAGGGCTGGAACACTGAAGCTTTCTTT; CDR3aa: CAWEQGWNTEAFF
abundance: -; j_gene: TRBJ1-2; v_gene: TRBV13; d_gene: -; CDR3nt: TGTGCCAGCAGCTTAGATAACTCCGCGGGCTACACCTTC; CDR3aa: CASSLDNSAGYTF
abundance: many; j_gene: TRBJ2-5; v_gene: TRBV5-8; d_gene: -; CDR3nt: TGTGCCAGCAGCGTGTCTGGGCGACGAGAGACCCAGTACTTC; CDR3aa: CASSVSGRRETQYF
abundance: many; j_gene: TRBJ2-7; v_gene: TRBV28; d_gene: -; CDR3nt: TGTGCCAGCAGTTTACGACTGGACCTACCCTTTTACGAGCAGTACTTC; CDR3aa: CASSLRLDLPFYEQYF
abundance: many; j_gene: TRBJ2-2; v_gene: TRBV12-3/TRBV12-4; d_gene: -; CDR3nt: TGTGCCAGCAGTCCCCGGGGAGCGGATTCCGGGGAGCTGTTTTTT; CDR3aa: CASSPRGADSGELFF
abundance: -; j_gene: TRBJ2-7; v_gene: TRBV19; d_gene: -; CDR3nt: TGTGCCAGTAGTGTACGCGACCTGATTGAAGAGCAGTACTTC; CDR3aa: CASSVRDLIEEQYF
abundance: many; j_gene: TRBJ1-1; v_gene: TRBV15; d_gene: TRBD1; CDR3nt: TGTGCCACCAGCAGCCCAGACAGGGGAAAAACTGAAGCTCTCTTT; CDR3aa: CATSSPDRGKTEALF
abundance: -; j_gene: TRBJ1-2; v_gene: TRBV6-5; d_gene: -; CDR3nt: TGTGCCAGCAGTTATATACAAGCTAACTATGGCTACACCTTC; CDR3aa: CASSYIQANYGYTF
abundance: many; j_gene: TRBJ2-5; v_gene: TRBV7-7; d_gene: TRBD2; CDR3nt: TGTGCTAGCAGCTTAGCCAGGACTAGCGGGGAGACCCAGTACTTC; CDR3aa: CASSLARTSGETQYF
abundance: many; j_gene: TRBJ2-5; v_gene: TRBV24-1; d_gene: TRBD2; CDR3nt: TGTGCCACCAGTGACTCTACTAGCGCCTTAGGCGAGACCCAGTACTTC; CDR3aa: CATSDSTSALGETQYF
abundance: many; j_gene: TRBJ2-4; v_gene: TRBV28; d_gene: -; CDR3nt: TGTGCCAGTCGCGGCTTTCTAGGACCGAGGAGGCGAGGAGACGCGGCCAAAAACATTCAGTACTTC; CDR3aa: CASRGFLGPRRRGDAAKNIQYF
abundance: many; j_gene: TRBJ2-7; v_gene: TRBV5-1; d_gene: TRBD1; CDR3nt: TGCGCCAGCAGCTGGGGACAGGATTCCTACGAGCAGTACTTC; CDR3aa: CASSWGQDSYEQYF
abundance: many; j_gene: TRBJ1-1; v_gene: TRBV5-1; d_gene: TRBD1; CDR3nt: TGCGCCAGCAGACGAGGACAGGCTATGAACACTGAAGCTTTCTTT; CDR3aa: CASRRGQAMNTEAFF
abundance: many; j_gene: TRBJ1-1; v_gene: TRBV12-5; d_gene: -; CDR3nt: TGTGCTAGTGCTTTCCCGACTGAAGCTTTCTTT; CDR3aa: CASAFPTEAFF
abundance: many; j_gene: TRBJ2-7; v_gene: TRBV28; d_gene: -; CDR3nt: TGTGCCATAAAGGGTACCCCGGGACTGGCGGTCTACGAGCAGTACTTC; CDR3aa: CAIKGTPGLAVYEQYF
abundance: -; j_gene: TRBJ1-5; v_gene: TRBV28; d_gene: -; CDR3nt: TGTGCCAGCAGGAAAACGGGACTGGGCAATCAGCCCCAGCATTTT; CDR3aa: CASRKTGLGNQPQHF
abundance: -; j_gene: TRBJ1-1; v_gene: TRBV6-1; d_gene: -; CDR3nt: TGTGCCAGCAGACATCCGACAGCTGATGCTTTCTTT; CDR3aa: CASRHPTADAFF
abundance: many; j_gene: TRBJ2-7; v_gene: TRBV28; d_gene: TRBD2; CDR3nt: TGTGCCAGCAGTATTTATAGCGGGTCTACCTACGAGCAGTACTTC; CDR3aa: CASSIYSGSTYEQYF
abundance: many; j_gene: TRBJ2-7; v_gene: TRBV19; d_gene: TRBD2; CDR3nt: TGTGCCAGTAGTACCGCCGGACTAGCGGAGTCCTACGAGCAGTACTTC; CDR3aa: CASSTAGLAESYEQYF
abundance: many; j_gene: TRBJ2-5; v_gene: TRBV29-1; d_gene: -; CDR3nt: TGCAGCGTTAGTGGAGGTCTCCAAGAGACCCAGTACTTC; CDR3aa: CSVSGGLQETQYF
abundance: many; j_gene: TRBJ2-7; v_gene: TRBV28; d_gene: TRBD2; CDR3nt: TGTGCCAGCAGTTTAACGGGACTAGCGGGAGGAGTCCACGAGCAGTACTTC; CDR3aa: CASSLTGLAGGVHEQYF
abundance: many; j_gene: TRBJ1-6; v_gene: TRBV6-5; d_gene: -; CDR3nt: TGTGCCAGCAGGCGGAACCCGGGACCCTCATTTAATTCACCCCTCCACTTT; CDR3aa: CASRRNPGPSFNSPLHF
abundance: many; j_gene: TRBJ2-5; v_gene: TRBV18; d_gene: -; CDR3nt: TGTGCCAGCTCACCACGTCCAGGACAGCAAGAGACCCAGTACTTC; CDR3aa: CASSPRPGQQETQYF
abundance: many; j_gene: TRBJ1-5; v_gene: TRBV19; d_gene: -; CDR3nt: TGTGCCAGTAGTGTAGCAGGGCCCCAGCATTTT; CDR3aa: CASSVAGPQHF
abundance: many; j_gene: TRBJ2-7; v_gene: TRBV4-3; d_gene: TRBD2; CDR3nt: TGCGCCAGCAGCTCGCGAGCGGGAGGCGAGCAGTACTTC; CDR3aa: CASSSRAGGEQYF
abundance: -; j_gene: TRBJ2-7; v_gene: TRBV11-2; d_gene: TRBD1; CDR3nt: TGTGCCAGCAGTTCCCAAAGGGACAGGGGGTACGAGCAGTACTTC; CDR3aa: CASSSQRDRGYEQYF
abundance: -; j_gene: TRBJ1-2; v_gene: TRBV6-1; d_gene: -; CDR3nt: TGTGCCAGCAGTGTATACCCCCCGGGCCAGCATAACTATGGCTACACCTTC; CDR3aa: CASSVYPPGQHNYGYTF
abundance: -; j_gene: TRBJ1-1; v_gene: TRBV6-1; d_gene: -; CDR3nt: TGTGCCAGCAGTCGAAGTGGTACTGAAGCTTTCTTT; CDR3aa: CASSRSGTEAFF
abundance: many; j_gene: TRBJ2-7; v_gene: TRBV6-1; d_gene: TRBD2; CDR3nt: TGTGCCAGCAGAAAGGACGGACTAGCGGGCGAGCAGTACTTC; CDR3aa: CASRKDGLAGEQYF
abundance: many; j_gene: TRBJ2-2; v_gene: TRBV14; d_gene: TRBD2; CDR3nt: TGTGCCAGCAGCCACGAGGGGACGGGGGGATTCACCGGGGAGCTGTTTTTT; CDR3aa: CASSHEGTGGFTGELFF
abundance: -; j_gene: TRBJ1-5; v_gene: TRBV10-3; d_gene: -; CDR3nt: TGTGCCAGCACCCCAGGCGATAGCAATCAGCCCCAGCATTTT; CDR3aa: CASTPGDSNQPQHF
abundance: many; j_gene: TRBJ2-4; v_gene: TRBV13; d_gene: TRBD2; CDR3nt: TGTGCCAGCAGCTTATCCCCTAGCGGGAGAAAGGTCAAAAACATTCAGTACTTC; CDR3aa: CASSLSPSGRKVKNIQYF